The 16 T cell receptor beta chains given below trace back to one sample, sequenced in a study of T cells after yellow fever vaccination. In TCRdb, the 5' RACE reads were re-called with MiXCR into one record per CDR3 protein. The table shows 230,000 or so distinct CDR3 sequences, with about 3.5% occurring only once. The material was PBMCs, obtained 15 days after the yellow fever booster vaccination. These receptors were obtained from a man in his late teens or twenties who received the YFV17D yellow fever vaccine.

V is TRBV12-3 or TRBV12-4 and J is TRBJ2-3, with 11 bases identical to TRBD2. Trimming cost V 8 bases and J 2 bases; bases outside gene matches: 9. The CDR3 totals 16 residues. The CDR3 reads CASAFLLAGATDTQYF. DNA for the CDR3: TGTGCCAGCGCCTTTCTACTAGCGGGGGCCACAGATACGCAGTATTTT.

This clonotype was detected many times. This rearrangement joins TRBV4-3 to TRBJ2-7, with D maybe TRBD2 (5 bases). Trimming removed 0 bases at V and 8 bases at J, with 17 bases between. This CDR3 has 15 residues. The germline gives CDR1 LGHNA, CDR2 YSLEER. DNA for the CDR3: TGCGCCAGCAGCCAAGAGGCGGACCCTAGCTCGAAGCAGTACGTC. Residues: CASSQEADPSSKQYV.

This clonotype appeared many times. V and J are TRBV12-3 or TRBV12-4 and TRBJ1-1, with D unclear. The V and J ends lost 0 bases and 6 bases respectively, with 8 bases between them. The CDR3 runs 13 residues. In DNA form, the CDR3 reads TGTGCCAGCAGTTTAGCGCAACTTGCTGAAGCTTTCTTT. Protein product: CASSLAQLAEAFF.

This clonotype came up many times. The CDR3 loop is CASSDIVQNDEQFF. As DNA, the CDR3 is TGCGCCAGCAGTGATATAGTTCAGAACGATGAGCAGTTCTTC. The chain uses TRBV10-2 and TRBJ2-1; D is undetermined. Germline CDR1 is WSHSY and CDR2 is SAAADI. Trimming left V 3 bases short and J 8 bases short, with 14 bases between. This CDR3 region has 14 residues.

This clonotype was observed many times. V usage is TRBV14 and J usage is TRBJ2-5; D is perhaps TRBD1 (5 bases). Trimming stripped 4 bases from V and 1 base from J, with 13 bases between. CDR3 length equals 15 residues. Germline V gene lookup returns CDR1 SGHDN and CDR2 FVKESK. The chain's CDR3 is CASSPTQGSQETQYF. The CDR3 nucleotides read TGTGCCAGCAGCCCAACCCAGGGTAGCCAAGAGACCCAGTACTTC.

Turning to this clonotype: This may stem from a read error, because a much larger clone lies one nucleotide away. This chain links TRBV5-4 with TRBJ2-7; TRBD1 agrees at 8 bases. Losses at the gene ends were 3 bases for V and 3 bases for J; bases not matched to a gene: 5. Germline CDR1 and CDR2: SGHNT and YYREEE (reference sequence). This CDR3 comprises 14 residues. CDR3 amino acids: CASSSGTGVYEQYF. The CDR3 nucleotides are TGTGCCAGCAGCTCCGGGACAGGCGTCTACGAGCAGTACTTC.

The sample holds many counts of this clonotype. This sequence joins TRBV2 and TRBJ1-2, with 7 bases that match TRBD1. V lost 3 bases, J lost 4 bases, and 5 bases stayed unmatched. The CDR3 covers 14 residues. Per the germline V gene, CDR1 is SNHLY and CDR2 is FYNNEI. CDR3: CASSEGQWVYGYTF. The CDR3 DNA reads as TGTGCCAGCAGTGAGGGACAGTGGGTCTATGGCTACACCTTC. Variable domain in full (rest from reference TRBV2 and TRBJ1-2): EPEVTQTPSHQVTQMGQEVILRCVPISNHLYFYWYRQILGQKVEFLVSFYNNEISEKSEIFDDQFSVERPDGSNFTLKIRSTKLEDSAMYFCASSEGQWVYGYTFGSGTRLTVV.

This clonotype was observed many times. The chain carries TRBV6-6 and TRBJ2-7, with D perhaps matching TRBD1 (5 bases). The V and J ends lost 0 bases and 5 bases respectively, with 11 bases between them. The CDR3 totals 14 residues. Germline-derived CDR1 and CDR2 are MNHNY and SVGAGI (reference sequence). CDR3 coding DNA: TGTGCCAGCAGTTACTCGCAGGGATACAACGAGCAGTACTTC. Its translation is CASSYSQGYNEQYF.

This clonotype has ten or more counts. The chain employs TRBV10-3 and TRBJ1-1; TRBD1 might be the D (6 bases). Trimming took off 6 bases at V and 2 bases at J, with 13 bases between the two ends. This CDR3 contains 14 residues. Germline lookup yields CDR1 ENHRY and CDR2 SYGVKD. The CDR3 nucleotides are TGTGCCATCAGACAGGGAAGGGACAACACTGAAGCTTTCTTT. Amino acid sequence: CAIRQGRDNTEAFF.

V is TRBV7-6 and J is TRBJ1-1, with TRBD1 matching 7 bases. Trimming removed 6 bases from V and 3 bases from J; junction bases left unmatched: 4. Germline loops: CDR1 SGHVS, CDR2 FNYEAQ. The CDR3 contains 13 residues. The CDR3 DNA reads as TGTGCCAGCAGAAAAACAGGGGACACTGAAGCTTTCTTT. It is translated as CASRKTGDTEAFF.

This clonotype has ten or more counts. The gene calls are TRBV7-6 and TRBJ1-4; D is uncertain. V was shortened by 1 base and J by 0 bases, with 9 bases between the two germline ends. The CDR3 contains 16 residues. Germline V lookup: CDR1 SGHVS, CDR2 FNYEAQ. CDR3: CASSLGAAPTNEKLFF. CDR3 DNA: TGTGCCAGCAGCTTAGGGGCAGCCCCAACTAATGAAAAACTGTTTTTT. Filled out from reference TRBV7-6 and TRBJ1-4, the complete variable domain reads GAGVSQSPRYKVTKRGQDVALRCDPISGHVSLYWYRQALGQGPEFLTYFNYEAQQDKSGLPNDRFSAERPEGSISTLTIQRTEQRDSAMYRCASSLGAAPTNEKLFFGSGTQLSVL.

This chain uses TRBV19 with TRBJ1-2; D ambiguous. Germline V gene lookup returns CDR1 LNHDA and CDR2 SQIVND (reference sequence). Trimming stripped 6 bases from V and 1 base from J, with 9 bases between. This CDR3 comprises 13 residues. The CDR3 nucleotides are TGTGCCAGTAGCTCACTTGTTAACTATGGCTACACCTTC. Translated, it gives CASSSLVNYGYTF.

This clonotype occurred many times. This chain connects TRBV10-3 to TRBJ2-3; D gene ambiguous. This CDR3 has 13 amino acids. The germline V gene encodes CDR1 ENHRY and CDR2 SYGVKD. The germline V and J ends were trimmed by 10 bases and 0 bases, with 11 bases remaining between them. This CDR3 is CASQVMSTDTQYF. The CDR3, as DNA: TGTGCCAGCCAGGTTATGAGCACAGATACGCAGTATTTT.

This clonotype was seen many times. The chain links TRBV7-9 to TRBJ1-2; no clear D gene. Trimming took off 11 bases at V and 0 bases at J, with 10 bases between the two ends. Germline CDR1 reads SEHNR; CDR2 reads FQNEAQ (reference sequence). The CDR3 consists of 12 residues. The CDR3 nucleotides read TGTGCCGTCGGGGATACTAACTATGGCTACACCTTC. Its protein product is CAVGDTNYGYTF.

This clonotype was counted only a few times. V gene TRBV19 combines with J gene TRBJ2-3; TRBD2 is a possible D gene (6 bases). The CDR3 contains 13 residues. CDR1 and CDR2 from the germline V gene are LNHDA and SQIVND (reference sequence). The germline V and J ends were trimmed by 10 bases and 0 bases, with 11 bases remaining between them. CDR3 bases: TGTGCCACTGAGGGGACTAGCACAGATACGCAGTATTTT. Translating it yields CATEGTSTDTQYF.

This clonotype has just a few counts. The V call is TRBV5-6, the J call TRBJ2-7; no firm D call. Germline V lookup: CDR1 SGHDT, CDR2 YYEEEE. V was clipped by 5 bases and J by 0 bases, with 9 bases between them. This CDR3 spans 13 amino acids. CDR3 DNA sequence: TGTGCCAGCAGTTTGCAACACTCCTACGAGCAGTACTTC. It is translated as CASSLQHSYEQYF.